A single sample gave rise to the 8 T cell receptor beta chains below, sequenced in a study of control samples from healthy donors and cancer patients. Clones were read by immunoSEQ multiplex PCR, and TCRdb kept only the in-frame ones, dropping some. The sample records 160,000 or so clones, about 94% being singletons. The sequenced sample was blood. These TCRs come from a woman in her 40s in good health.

The CDR3: CASTLSSYNEQFF. The CDR3, as DNA: TGTGCCAGCACTCTAAGCTCCTACAATGAGCAGTTCTTC. The rearrangement uses TRBV6-5 and TRBJ2-1; D gene uncertain. Trimming pared 7 bases from V and 0 bases from J, leaving 7 bases between. CDR1 and CDR2 (germline): MNHEY, SVGAGI. This CDR3 contains 13 residues.

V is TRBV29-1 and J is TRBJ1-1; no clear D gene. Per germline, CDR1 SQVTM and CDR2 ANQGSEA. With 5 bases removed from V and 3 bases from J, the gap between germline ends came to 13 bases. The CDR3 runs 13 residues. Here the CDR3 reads CSVRANSHTEAFF. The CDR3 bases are TGCAGCGTTAGGGCCAATTCCCACACTGAAGCTTTCTTT.

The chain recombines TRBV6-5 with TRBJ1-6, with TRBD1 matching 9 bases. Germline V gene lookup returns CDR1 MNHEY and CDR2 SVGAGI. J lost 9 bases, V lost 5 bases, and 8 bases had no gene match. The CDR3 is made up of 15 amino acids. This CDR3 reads CASSTPTGGSSPLHF. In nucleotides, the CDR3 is TGTGCCAGCAGTACCCCGACAGGGGGTTCTTCACCCCTCCACTTT.

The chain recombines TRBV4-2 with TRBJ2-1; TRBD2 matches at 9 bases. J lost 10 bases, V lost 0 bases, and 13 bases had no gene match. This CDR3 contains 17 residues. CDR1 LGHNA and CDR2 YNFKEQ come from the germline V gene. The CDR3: CASSQEGAGGLSEEQFF. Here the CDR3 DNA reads TGTGCCAGCAGCCAAGAGGGGGCGGGGGGGCTCTCAGAAGAGCAGTTCTTC.

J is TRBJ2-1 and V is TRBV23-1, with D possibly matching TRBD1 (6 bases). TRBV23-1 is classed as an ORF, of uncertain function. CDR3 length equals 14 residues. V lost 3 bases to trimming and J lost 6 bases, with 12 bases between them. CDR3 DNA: TGCGCCAGCAGTCACGGGGCAGGGGTCAATGAGCAGTTCTTC. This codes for CASSHGAGVNEQFF.

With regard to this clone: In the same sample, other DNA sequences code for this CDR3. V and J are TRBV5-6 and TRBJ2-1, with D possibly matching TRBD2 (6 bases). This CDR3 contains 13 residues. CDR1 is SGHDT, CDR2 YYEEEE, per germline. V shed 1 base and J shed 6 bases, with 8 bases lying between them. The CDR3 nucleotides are TGTGCCAGCAGCTTGTACGGGGGCAATGAGCAGTTCTTC. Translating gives CASSLYGGNEQFF.

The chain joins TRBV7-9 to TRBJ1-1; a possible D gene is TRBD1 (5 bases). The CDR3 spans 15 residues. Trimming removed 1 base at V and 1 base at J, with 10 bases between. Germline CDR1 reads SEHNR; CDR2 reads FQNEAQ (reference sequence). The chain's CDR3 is CASSLEGLRNTEAFF. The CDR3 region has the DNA TGTGCCAGCAGCTTAGAGGGACTTCGGAACACTGAAGCTTTCTTT.

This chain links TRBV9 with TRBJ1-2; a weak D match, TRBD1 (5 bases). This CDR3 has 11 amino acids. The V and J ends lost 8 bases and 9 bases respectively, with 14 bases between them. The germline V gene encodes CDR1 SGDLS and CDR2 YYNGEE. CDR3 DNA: TGTGCCAGTGTAAGGGGACGGAGCTACACCTTC. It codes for CASVRGRSYTF.